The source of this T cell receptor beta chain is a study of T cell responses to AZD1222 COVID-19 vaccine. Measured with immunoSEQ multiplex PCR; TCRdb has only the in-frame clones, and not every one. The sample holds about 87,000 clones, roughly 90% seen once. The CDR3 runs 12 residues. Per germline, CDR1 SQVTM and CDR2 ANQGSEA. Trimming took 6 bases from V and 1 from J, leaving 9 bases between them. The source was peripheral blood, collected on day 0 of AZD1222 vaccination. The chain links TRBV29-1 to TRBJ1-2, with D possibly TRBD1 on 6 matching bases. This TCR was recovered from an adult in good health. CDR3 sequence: CSVGQNNYGYTF. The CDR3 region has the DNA TGCAGCGTGGGACAAAATAACTATGGCTACACCTTC.